Here is one TCR beta chain with its context. Its target is not known. Isolated RNA was reverse transcribed in full, so expressed TCRB transcripts were sequenced. Only in-frame clones appear in the TCRdb table, and some are missing; sequencing was by immunoSEQ multiplex PCR. The sample yields 310,000 or so clones, 14% to 15% seen once. V gave up 9 bases and J gave up 11 bases; unmatched junction bases: 8. The CDR3 runs 12 residues. From germline, CDR1 is SNHLY and CDR2 FYNNEI. The sample comes from a study of beta chain features in type 1 diabetes. Points from the study as a whole: Shortening of TCRB CDR3s, moderate but significant, appeared in all four CD4+ subsets of Type 1 diabetes patients. Patients with type 1 diabetes showed fewer VDJ junction insertions and more deletions. Patients' naive, central memory and regulatory TCRB repertoires appeared more alike than those of healthy donors.

V is TRBV2 and J is TRBJ1-4; 8 nucleotides align to TRBD1. Sequences were obtained from naive CD4+ T cells from blood. The source of this sequence is a man between 18 and 35 years old with type 1 diabetes. The CDR3 region is CASSQGAIKLFF. CDR3 DNA sequence: TGTGCCAGTTCCCAGGGGGCTATCAAACTGTTTTTT.